This T cell receptor (beta chain) is from a study of identical twins. MiXCR, run by TCRdb on the 5' RACE reads, gives a single entry per CDR3 protein. Here the sample spans some 190,000 distinct CDR3 sequences, about 16% being singletons. General observations from the study: The study found weaker excess twin sharing in beta out-of-frame sequences.

V was trimmed by 2 bases and J by 6 bases, leaving 10 bases between them. The CDR3 length is 13 residues. Germline-derived CDR1 and CDR2 are SNHLY and FYNNEI. A few counts support this clonotype. Its antigen is not known. This sample also appeared in a second study, on T cells expressing NK-cell markers. That paper notes: Underlying the TCR beta repertoires were sorted CD3+CD56+NKG2C+, CD3+CD56+NKG2C- and CD3+CD56-NKG2C+ T cells. The CD3+CD56-NKG2C+ fraction was also led by these clonotypes in a handful of donors.

The chain couples TRBV2 to TRBJ1-2; no definite D call. Material: CD8+ T cells sorted from blood. This clonotype was sampled from a woman aged 18-29 years in good health. The CDR3 protein is CASSEYTADGYTF. CDR3 nucleotide sequence: TGTGCCAGCAGTGAATATACGGCGGATGGCTACACCTTC.